This T cell receptor beta chain was recorded in a study of T cells after yellow fever vaccination. Notes on the study in general: Abundant clonotypes from the bulk population could have been carried over as contaminants into FACS-sorted repertoires. On re-exposure, the response was weaker but peaked faster, at day 5 versus 15.

In making TCR cDNA, 5'RACE template switching added a universal primer site and UMIs to it. In TCRdb, the 5' RACE reads were re-called with MiXCR into one record per CDR3 protein. The sample contains more than 95,000 distinct CDR3 sequences, more than 5.5% of which appear only once. There are 12 residues in the CDR3. Deletions cut 5 bases from V and 5 bases from J, with 9 bases between. The germline gives CDR1 SGHVS, CDR2 FQNEAQ. Concerning this clonotype: Its antigen is currently unknown.

Specimen: CD4+ T cells sorted from PBMCs, collected 35 to 50 days after the first yellow fever vaccination. The V and J genes are TRBV7-8 and TRBJ2-5; D gene unclear. The origin of this receptor is a man aged 18-30 years who received the YFV17D yellow fever vaccine. The CDR3 spells CASSPNPETQYF. The CDR3 nucleotides are TGTGCCAGCAGCCCAAATCCGGAGACCCAGTACTTC.